This T cell receptor (beta chain) was observed in a study of blood T cell repertoires in COVID-19. About the research overall: Samples of COVID-19 (acute and convalescent) were obtained from the United States, Italy and Spain.

This clone has at least ten counts. V shed 6 bases, J shed 7 bases, and the junction held 9 bases outside the gene matches. Germline V gene sequence: CDR1 SGHVS, CDR2 FNYEAQ. This CDR3 region has 15 residues. Measured with immunoSEQ multiplex PCR; TCRdb has only the in-frame clones, and not every one. The repertoire holds hundreds of thousands of clones, with roughly 90% as singletons. The TCR was taken from a man in his forties with acute or convalescent COVID-19. The sequenced sample consisted of peripheral blood. This chain joins TRBV7-6 and TRBJ2-1; TRBD1 matches 10 bases. CDR3 sequence (DNA): TGTGCCAGCAGTCGCGGGACAGGGGCGCGTAATGAGCAGTTCTTC. Protein: CASSRGTGARNEQFF.